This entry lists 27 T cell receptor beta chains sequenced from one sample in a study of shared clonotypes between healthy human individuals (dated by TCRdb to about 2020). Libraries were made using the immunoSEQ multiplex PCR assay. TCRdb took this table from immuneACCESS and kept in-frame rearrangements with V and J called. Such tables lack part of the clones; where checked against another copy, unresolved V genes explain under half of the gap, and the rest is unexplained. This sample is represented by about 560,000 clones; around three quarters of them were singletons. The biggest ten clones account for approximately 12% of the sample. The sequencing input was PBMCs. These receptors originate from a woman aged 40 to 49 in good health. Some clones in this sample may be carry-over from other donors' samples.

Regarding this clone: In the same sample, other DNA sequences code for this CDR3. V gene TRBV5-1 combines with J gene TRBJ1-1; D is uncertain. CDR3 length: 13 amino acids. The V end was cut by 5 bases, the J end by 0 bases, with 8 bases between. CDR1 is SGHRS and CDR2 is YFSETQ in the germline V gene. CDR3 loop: CASSSGMNTEAFF. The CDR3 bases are TGCGCCAGCAGTTCCGGTATGAACACTGAAGCTTTCTTT.

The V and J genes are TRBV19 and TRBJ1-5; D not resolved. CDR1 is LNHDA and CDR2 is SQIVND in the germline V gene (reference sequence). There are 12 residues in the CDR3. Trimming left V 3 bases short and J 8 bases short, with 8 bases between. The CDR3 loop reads CASSMSGEPQHF. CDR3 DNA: TGTGCCAGTAGTATGTCGGGCGAGCCCCAGCATTTT.

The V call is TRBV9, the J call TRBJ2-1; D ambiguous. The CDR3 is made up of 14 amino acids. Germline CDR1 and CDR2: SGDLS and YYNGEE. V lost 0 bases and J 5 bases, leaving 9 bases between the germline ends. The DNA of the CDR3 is TGTGCCAGCAGCGTAGGGAACTTAAACAATGAGCAGTTCTTC. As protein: CASSVGNLNNEQFF.

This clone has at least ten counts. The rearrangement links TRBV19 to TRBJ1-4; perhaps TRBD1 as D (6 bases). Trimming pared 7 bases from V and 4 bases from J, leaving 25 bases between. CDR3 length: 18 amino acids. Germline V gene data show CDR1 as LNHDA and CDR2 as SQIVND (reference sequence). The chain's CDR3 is CASTRISGGGSGNEKLFF. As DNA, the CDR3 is TGTGCCAGTACCCGTATTTCGGGGGGCGGATCTGGTAATGAAAAACTGTTTTTT.

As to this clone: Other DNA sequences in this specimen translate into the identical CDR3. CDR3 region: CASSPSVGSNQPQHF. CDR3 DNA: TGTGCCAGCAGCCCGTCCGTGGGGAGTAATCAGCCCCAGCATTTT. This chain connects TRBV25-1 to TRBJ1-5; D not resolved. Trimming stripped 6 bases from V and 4 bases from J, with 16 bases between. This CDR3 is 15 amino acids long. The germline CDR1 and CDR2 sequences are MGHDK and SYGVNS.

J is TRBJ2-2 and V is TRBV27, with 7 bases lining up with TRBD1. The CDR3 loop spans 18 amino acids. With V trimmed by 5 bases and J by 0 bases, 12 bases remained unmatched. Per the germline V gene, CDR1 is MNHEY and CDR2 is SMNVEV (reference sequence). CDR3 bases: TGTGCCAGCAGTCGATCCTACTCCGGGACAGCGAACACCGGGGAGCTGTTTTTT. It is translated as CASSRSYSGTANTGELFF.

The CDR3 bases are TGTGCCAGCAGCTTTCGGGCGGGAGGAGGCGCAGATACGCAGTATTTT. As protein: CASSFRAGGGADTQYF. The rearrangement uses TRBV7-2 and TRBJ2-3, with 8 positions matching TRBD2. This CDR3 has 16 amino acids. CDR1 and CDR2 (germline): SGHTA, FQGNSA. V shed 3 bases and J 4 bases; nucleotides not matched to a gene: 9.

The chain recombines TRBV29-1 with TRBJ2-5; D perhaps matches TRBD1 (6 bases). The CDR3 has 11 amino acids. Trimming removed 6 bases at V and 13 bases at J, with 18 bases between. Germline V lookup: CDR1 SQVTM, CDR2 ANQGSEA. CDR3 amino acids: CSVRQALFSYF. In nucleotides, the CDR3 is TGCAGCGTGAGACAGGCCCTGTTTTCGTACTTC.

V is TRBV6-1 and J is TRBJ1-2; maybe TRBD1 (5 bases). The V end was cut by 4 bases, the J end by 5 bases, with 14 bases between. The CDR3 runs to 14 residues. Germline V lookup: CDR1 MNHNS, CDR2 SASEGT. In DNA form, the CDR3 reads TGTGCCAGCAGTGGGGCCGGGACGGATTATGGCTACACCTTC. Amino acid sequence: CASSGAGTDYGYTF.

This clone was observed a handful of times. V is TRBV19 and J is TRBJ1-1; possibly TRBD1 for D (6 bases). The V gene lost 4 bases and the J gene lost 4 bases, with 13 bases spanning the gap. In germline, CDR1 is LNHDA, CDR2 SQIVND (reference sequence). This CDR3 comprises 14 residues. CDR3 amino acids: CASSNLQGGTEAFF. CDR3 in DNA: TGTGCCAGTAGTAACCTACAGGGCGGCACTGAAGCTTTCTTT.

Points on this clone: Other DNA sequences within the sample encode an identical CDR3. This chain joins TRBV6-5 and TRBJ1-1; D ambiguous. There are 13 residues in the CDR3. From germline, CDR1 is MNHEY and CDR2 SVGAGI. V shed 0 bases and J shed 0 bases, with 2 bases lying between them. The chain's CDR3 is CASSYSMNTEAFF. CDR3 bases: TGTGCCAGCAGTTACTCAATGAACACTGAAGCTTTCTTT.

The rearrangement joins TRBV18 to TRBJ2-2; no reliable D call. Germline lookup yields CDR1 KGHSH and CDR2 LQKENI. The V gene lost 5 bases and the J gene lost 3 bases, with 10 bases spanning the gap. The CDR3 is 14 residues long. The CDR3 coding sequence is TGTGCCAGCTCATCGGCAGGTTACACCGGGGAGCTGTTTTTT. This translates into CASSSAGYTGELFF.

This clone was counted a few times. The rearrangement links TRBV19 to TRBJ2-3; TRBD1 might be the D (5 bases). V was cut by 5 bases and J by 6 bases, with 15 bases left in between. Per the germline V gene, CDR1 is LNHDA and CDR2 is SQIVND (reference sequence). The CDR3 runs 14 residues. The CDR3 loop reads CASSRDQGMDTQYF. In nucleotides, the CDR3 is TGTGCCAGTAGTCGAGATCAGGGTATGGATACGCAGTATTTT.

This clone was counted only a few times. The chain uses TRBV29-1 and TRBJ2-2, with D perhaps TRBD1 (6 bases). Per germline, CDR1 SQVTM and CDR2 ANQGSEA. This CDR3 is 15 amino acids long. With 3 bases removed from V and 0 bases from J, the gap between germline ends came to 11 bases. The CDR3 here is CSVDFGTTNTGELFF. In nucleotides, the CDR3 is TGCAGCGTTGACTTCGGGACAACGAACACCGGGGAGCTGTTTTTT.

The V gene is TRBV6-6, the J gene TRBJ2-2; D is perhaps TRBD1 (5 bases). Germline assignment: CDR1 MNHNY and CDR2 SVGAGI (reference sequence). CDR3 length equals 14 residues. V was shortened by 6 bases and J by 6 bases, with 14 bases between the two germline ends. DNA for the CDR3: TGTGCCAGCAGCCCGAAGGGGTGGTCCGGGGAGCTGTTTTTT. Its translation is CASSPKGWSGELFF.

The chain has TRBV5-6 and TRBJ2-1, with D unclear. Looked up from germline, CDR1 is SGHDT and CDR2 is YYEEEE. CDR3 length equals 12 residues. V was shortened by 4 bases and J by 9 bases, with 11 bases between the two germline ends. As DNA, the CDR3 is TGTGCCAGCAGCCGTTCGACGGGTGAGCAGTTCTTC. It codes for CASSRSTGEQFF.

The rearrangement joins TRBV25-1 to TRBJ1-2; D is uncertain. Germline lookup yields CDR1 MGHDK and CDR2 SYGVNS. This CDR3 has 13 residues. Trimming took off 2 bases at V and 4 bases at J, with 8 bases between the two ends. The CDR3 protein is CASSEPGGYGYTF. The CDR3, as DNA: TGTGCCAGCAGTGAACCAGGAGGCTATGGCTACACCTTC.

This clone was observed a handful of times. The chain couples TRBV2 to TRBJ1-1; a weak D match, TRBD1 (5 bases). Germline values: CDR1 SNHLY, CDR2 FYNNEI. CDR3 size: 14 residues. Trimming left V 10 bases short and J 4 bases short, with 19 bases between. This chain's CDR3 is CANRWDSRGTEAFF. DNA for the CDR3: TGTGCCAACCGATGGGACTCGCGGGGCACTGAAGCTTTCTTT.

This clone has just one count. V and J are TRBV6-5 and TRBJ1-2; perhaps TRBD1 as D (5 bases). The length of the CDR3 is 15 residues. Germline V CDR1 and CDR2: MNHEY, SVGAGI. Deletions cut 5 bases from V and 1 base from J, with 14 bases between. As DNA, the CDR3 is TGTGCCAGCAGTAGAACGACAGCCATTAACTATGGCTACACCTTC. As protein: CASSRTTAINYGYTF.

The DNA for the CDR3 is TGTGCCAGCAGCCCTCCCGACACCGGAGATACGCAGTATTTT. This gives the protein CASSPPDTGDTQYF. This chain connects TRBV11-3 to TRBJ2-3; D is ambiguous. Looked up from germline, CDR1 is SGHNT and CDR2 is YENEEA. This CDR3 has 14 amino acids. V was pared by 5 bases and J by 5 bases, with 14 bases between. Combining the CDR3 with reference TRBV11-3 and TRBJ2-3 gives the whole variable domain EAGVVQSPRYKIIEKKQPVAFWCNPISGHNTLYWYLQNLGQGPELLIRYENEEAVDDSQLPKDRFSAERLKGVDSTLKIQPAELGDSAVYLCASSPPDTGDTQYFGPGTRLTVL.

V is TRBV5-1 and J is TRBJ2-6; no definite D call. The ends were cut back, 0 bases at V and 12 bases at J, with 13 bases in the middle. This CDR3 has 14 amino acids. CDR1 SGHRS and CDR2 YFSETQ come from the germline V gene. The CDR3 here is CASSLAVVPGVLTF. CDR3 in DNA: TGCGCCAGCAGCTTGGCCGTGGTTCCGGGCGTCCTGACTTTC.

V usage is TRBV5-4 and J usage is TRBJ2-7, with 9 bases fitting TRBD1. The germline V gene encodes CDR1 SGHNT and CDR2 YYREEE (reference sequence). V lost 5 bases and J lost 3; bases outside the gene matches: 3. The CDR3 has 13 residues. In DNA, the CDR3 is TGTGCCAGCAGGGACAGGGGCGACTACGAGCAGTACTTC. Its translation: CASRDRGDYEQYF.

CDR3 in amino acids: CASSESEVQFF. CDR3 bases: TGTGCCAGCAGTGAAAGTGAGGTGCAGTTCTTC. The rearrangement links TRBV25-1 to TRBJ2-1; D unclear. CDR1 is MGHDK and CDR2 is SYGVNS in the germline V gene. The CDR3 totals 11 residues. Trimming shortened V by 2 bases and J by 12 bases, and 8 bases separated the two germline ends.

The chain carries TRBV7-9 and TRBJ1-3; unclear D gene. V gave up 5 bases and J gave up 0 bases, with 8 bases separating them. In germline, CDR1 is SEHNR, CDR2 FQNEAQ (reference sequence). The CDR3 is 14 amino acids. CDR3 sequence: CASSAGGSGNTIYF. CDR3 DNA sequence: TGTGCCAGCAGCGCCGGAGGCTCTGGAAACACCATATATTTT.

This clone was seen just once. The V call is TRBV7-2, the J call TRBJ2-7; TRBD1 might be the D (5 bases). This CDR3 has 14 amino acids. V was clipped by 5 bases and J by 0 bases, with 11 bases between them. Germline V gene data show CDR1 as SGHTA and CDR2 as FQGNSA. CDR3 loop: CASSPWTLSYEQYF. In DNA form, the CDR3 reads TGTGCCAGCAGCCCCTGGACACTCTCCTACGAGCAGTACTTC.

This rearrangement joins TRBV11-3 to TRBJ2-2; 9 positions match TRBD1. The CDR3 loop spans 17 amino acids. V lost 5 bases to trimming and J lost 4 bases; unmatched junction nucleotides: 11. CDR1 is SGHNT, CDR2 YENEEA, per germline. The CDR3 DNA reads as TGTGCCAGCAGCACGAGTACCGGGACAGGGATCACCGGGGAGCTGTTTTTT. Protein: CASSTSTGTGITGELFF.

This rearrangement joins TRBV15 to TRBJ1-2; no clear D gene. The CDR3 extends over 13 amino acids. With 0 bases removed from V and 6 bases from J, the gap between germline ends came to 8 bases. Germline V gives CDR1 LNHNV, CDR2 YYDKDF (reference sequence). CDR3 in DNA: TGTGCCACCAGCAGAGATAGGCAGAATGGCTACACCTTC. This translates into CATSRDRQNGYTF.